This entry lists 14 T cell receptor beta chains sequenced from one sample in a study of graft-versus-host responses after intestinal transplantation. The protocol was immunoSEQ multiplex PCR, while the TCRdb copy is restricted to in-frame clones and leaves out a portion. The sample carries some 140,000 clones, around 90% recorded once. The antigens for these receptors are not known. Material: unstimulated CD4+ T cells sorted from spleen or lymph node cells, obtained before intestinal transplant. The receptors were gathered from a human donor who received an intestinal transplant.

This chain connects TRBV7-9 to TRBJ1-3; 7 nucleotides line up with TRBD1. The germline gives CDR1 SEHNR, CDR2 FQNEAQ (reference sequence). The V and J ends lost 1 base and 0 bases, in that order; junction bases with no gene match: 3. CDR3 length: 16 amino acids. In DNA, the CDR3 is TGTGCCAGCAGCTTAGACAGGGGAGCCTCTGGAAACACCATATATTTT. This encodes CASSLDRGASGNTIYF.

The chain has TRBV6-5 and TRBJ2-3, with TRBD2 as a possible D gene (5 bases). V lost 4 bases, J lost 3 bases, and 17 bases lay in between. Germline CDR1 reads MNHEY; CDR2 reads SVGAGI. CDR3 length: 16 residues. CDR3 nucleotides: TGTGCCAGCAGTTCCGGACGGGGTCTAACAACAGATACGCAGTATTTT. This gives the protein CASSSGRGLTTDTQYF.

The CDR3 sequence: CASSPDRQETQYF. The CDR3 bases are TGTGCCAGCAGCCCGGACAGGCAAGAGACCCAGTACTTC. The rearrangement links TRBV7-3 to TRBJ2-5, with 7 bases that match TRBD1. Germline V gene sequence: CDR1 SGHTA, CDR2 FQGTGA. CDR3 length equals 13 residues. Trimming removed 5 bases from V and 2 bases from J; junction bases left unmatched: 2. Filled out from reference TRBV7-3 and TRBJ2-5, the complete variable domain reads GAGVSQTPSNKVTEKGKYVELRCDPISGHTALYWYRQSLGQGPEFLIYFQGTGAADDSGLPNDRFFAVRPEGSVSTLKIQRTERGDSAVYLCASSPDRQETQYFGPGTRLLVL.

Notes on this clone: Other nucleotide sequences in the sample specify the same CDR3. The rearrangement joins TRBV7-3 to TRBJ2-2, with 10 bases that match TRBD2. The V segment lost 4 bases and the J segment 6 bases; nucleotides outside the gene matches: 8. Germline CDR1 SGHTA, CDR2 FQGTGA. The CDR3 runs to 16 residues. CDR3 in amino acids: CASSSSPGLAPGELFF. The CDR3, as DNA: TGTGCCAGCAGCTCCTCCCCGGGACTAGCGCCCGGGGAGCTGTTTTTT.

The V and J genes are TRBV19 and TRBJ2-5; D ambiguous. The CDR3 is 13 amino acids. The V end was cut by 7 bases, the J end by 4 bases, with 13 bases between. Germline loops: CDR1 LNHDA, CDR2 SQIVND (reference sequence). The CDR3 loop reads CASTPLVSETQYF. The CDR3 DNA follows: TGTGCCAGTACGCCGTTGGTGTCAGAGACCCAGTACTTC. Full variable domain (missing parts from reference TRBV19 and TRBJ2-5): DGGITQSPKYLFRKEGQNVTLSCEQNLNHDAMYWYRQDPGQGLRLIYYSQIVNDFQKGDIAEGYSVSREKKESFPLTVTSAQKNPTAFYLCASTPLVSETQYFGPGTRLLVL.

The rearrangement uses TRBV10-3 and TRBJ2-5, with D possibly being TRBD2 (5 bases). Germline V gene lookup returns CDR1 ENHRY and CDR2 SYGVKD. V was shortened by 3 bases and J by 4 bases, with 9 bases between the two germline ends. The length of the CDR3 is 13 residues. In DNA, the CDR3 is TGTGCCATCAGTGACCGAGGAGGAGAGACCCAGTACTTC. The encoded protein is CAISDRGGETQYF.

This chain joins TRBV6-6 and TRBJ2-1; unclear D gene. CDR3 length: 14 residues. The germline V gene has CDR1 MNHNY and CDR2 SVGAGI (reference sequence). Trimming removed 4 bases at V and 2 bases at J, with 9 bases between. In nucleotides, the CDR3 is TGTGCCAGCAGTTGGACGCGAACCTACAATGAGCAGTTCTTC. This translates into CASSWTRTYNEQFF.

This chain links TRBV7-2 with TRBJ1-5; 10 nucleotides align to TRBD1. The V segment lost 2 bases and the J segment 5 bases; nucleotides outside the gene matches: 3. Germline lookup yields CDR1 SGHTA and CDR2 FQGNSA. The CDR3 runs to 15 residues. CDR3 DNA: TGTGCCAGCAGCTTACGGGACAGGGGAGATCAGCCCCAGCATTTT. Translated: CASSLRDRGDQPQHF.

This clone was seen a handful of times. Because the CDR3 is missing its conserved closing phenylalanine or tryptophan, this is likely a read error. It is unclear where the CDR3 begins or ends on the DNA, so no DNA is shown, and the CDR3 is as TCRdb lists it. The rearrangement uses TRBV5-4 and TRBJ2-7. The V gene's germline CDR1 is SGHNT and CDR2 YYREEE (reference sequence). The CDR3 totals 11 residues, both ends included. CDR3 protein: CASSLALKTGL.

The chain's CDR3 is CASSLAGANTEAFF. The DNA for the CDR3 is TGTGCCAGCAGCTTAGCTGGGGCGAACACTGAAGCTTTCTTT. The chain uses TRBV7-3 and TRBJ1-1, with TRBD1 as a possible D gene (5 bases). Trimming took off 2 bases at V and 1 base at J, with 8 bases between the two ends. In germline, CDR1 is SGHTA, CDR2 FQGTGA. This CDR3 has 14 residues.

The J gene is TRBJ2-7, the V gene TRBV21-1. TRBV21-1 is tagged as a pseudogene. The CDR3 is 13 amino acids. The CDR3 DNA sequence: TGTGCCAGCAGCAAAGGGGTGTACTACGAGCAGTACTTC. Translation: CASSKGVYYEQYF.

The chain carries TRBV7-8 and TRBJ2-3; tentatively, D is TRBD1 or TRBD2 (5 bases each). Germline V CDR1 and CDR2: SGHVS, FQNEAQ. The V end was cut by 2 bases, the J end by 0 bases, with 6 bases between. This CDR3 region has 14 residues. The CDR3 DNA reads TGTGCCAGCAGCTTAAGGGACAGCACAGATACGCAGTATTTT. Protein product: CASSLRDSTDTQYF.

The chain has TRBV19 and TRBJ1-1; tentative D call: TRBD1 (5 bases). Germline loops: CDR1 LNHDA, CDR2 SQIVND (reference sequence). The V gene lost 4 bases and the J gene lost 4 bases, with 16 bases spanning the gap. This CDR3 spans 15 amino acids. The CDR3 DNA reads TGTGCCAGTAGTAGCAAGCCCTTCGGGGGCACTGAAGCTTTCTTT. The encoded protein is CASSSKPFGGTEAFF.

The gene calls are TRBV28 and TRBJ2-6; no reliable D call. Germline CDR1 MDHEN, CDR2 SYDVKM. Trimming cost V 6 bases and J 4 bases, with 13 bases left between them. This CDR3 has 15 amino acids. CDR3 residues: CASRSYTLGANVLTF. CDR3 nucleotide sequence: TGTGCCAGCAGATCCTACACCTTGGGGGCCAACGTCCTGACTTTC.